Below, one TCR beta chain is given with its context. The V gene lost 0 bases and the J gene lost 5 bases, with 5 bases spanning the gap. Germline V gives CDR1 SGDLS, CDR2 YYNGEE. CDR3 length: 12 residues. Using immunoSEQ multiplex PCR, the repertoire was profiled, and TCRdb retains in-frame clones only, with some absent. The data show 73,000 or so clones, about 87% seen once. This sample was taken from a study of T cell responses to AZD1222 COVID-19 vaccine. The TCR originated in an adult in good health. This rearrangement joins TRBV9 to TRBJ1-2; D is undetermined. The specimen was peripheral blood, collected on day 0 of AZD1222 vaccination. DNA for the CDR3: TGTGCCAGCAGCGTAGCCCGTTATGGCTACACCTTC. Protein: CASSVARYGYTF. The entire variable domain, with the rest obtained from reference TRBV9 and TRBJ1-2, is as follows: DSGVTQTPKHLITATGQRVTLRCSPRSGDLSVYWYQQSLDQGLQFLIQYYNGEERAKGNILERFSAQQFPDLHSELNLSSLELGDSALYFCASSVARYGYTFGSGTRLTVV.